The source of this T cell receptor beta chain is a study of blood T cell repertoires in COVID-19. CDR1 is WSHSY and CDR2 is SAAADI in the germline V gene. V lost 2 bases to trimming and J lost 2 bases; unmatched junction nucleotides: 7. The CDR3 extends over 17 amino acids. Profiling relied on immunoSEQ multiplex PCR, and the TCRdb table lists in-frame clones only, not all of them. This table has roughly 150,000 clones, 65% to 85% appearing once. V is TRBV10-2 and J is TRBJ1-5; 9 positions match TRBD1. Material for sequencing was peripheral blood. The sequence derives from a woman older than 75 with acute or convalescent COVID-19. The CDR3 region has the DNA TGCGCCAGCAGTGAGCCGGGACAGGGTGGGGGCAATCAGCCCCAGCATTTT. It yields the protein CASSEPGQGGGNQPQHF.